The clone carrying this T cell receptor (beta chain) was seen only a few times. Germline loops: CDR1 SGHRS, CDR2 YFSETQ. Trimming removed 2 bases from V and 4 bases from J, with 12 bases in between. The CDR3 totals 14 residues. TCRdb processed the RT-PCR reads anew with MiXCR; each CDR3 protein has one entry. The sample consists of roughly 570,000 distinct CDR3 sequences, over 10% of them appearing once. The entry originates in a study of response to subunit inactivated influenza vaccine. This chain links TRBV5-1 with TRBJ2-5, with D maybe TRBD1 (6 bases). The source material was PBMCs from blood, sampled roughly 46 days after vaccination. This TCR was recovered from a middle-aged man who received an inactivated influenza vaccine. CDR3 in amino acids: CASSLFMGAETQYF. In DNA, the CDR3 is TGCGCCAGCAGCTTATTTATGGGGGCAGAGACCCAGTACTTC.